Sequencing of this T cell receptor (beta chain) was carried out in a study of T cells in Graves' hyperthyroidism and ophthalmopathy. Amplification of TCR beta CDR3 regions used RNA as the template. TCR CDR3 underwent first-round RT-PCR with the HTBI primer set. TCRdb redid the calling of the multiplex PCR reads with MiXCR, one entry per CDR3 protein. Here the sample spans hundreds of thousands of distinct CDR3 sequences, about 38% being singletons. PBMCs were collected from an approximately 9.3 ml volume of fresh peripheral blood. The CDR3 runs to 12 residues. Germline loops: CDR1 ENHRY, CDR2 SYGVKD. Trimming removed 10 bases from V and 4 bases from J, with 13 bases in between. A single count supports this clonotype. Its antigen is still unknown. Findings and limits, study-wide: Most clonotypes that expanded in the thyroid above 0.001 also showed up in blood. Stable hyperthyroidism was separated from ophthalmopathy by a model based on 13 V-J features.

This receptor was identified in a man aged 18 to 30 with Graves' hyperthyroidism. Sequences were obtained from blood. The chain joins TRBV10-3 to TRBJ2-5; D is perhaps TRBD2 (7 bases). The CDR3 DNA follows: TGTGCCACCGGGGGCGGGGGAGAGACCCAGTACTTC. Translated: CATGGGGETQYF.